This TCR beta chain was retrieved from a study of identical twins. Overall study findings and caveats: Zero-insertion analyses could be partly confounded by invariant MAIT and iNKT cells.

V gave up 1 base and J gave up 2 bases, with 5 bases separating them. This CDR3 region has 13 residues. The V gene's germline CDR1 is SEHNR and CDR2 FQNEAQ (reference sequence). Regarding this clonotype: The antigen is undetermined.

TCRdb processed the 5' RACE reads anew with MiXCR; each CDR3 protein has one entry. The sample has roughly 770,000 distinct CDR3 sequences; 18% are singletons. These same data were also listed under a study on T cells expressing NK-cell markers.

The TCR sequence derives from a woman younger than 30 in good health. The sample consisted of PBMCs. The chain employs TRBV7-9 and TRBJ1-2; D is uncertain. This CDR3 is CASSLEINYGYTF. The CDR3 nucleotides read TGTGCCAGCAGCTTAGAGATCAACTATGGCTACACCTTC.